These T cell receptor beta chains were read from a single sample in a study of blood T cell repertoires in COVID-19. Only in-frame clones appear in the TCRdb table, and some are missing; sequencing was by immunoSEQ multiplex PCR. The sample contains a few hundred thousand clones, 70% to 90% of which appear only once. The sequenced sample was peripheral blood. The origin of the receptors is a man aged 35-49 years with acute or convalescent COVID-19. CDR3s include the opening cysteine and the closing phenylalanine or tryptophan. The D gene is left open where the match is weak. Only part of the rows carry a size: once, few, many, or a class if the clone is expanded.

clone_size	d_call	v_call	j_call	cdr3_nt	cdr3_aa
NA	NA	TRBV19	TRBJ1-2	TGTGCCAGTAGTCTAGGTGCCCTACGAGGCTACACCTTC	CASSLGALRGYTF
NA	TRBD1	TRBV18	TRBJ2-7	TGTGCCAGCTCCCCCAGGACAGGGTTTAACGAGCAGTACTTC	CASSPRTGFNEQYF
NA	NA	TRBV6-5	TRBJ1-2	TGTGCCAGCAGCCAGGACAGAAGTAATCCAGGCTACACCTTC	CASSQDRSNPGYTF
NA	NA	TRBV3-1/TRBV3-2	TRBJ2-3	TGTGCCAGCAGCCGACTAGAACCAGATACGCAGTATTTT	CASSRLEPDTQYF
NA	TRBD1	TRBV29-1	TRBJ1-1	TGCAGCGCAGTCAAGCAGGGGGCCGGGGAAGCTTTCTTT	CSAVKQGAGEAFF
NA	NA	TRBV12-5	TRBJ2-3	TGTGCTAGTGGTCGGGGACTCCTCACAGATACGCAGTATTTT	CASGRGLLTDTQYF
NA	TRBD1	TRBV12-3/TRBV12-4	TRBJ1-4	TGTGCCAGCAGCCCGGGACAGTTAGAAAAACTGTTTTTT	CASSPGQLEKLFF
NA	TRBD2	TRBV28	TRBJ2-1	TGTGCCAGCAGTCAGACTAGCGGGAGCTACAATGAGCAGTTCTTC	CASSQTSGSYNEQFF
few	NA	TRBV3-1/TRBV3-2	TRBJ2-7	TGTGCCAGCAGCCAAGATGGAGTCTACGAGCAGTACTTC	CASSQDGVYEQYF
NA	TRBD1	TRBV9	TRBJ1-2	TGTGCCAGCAGCGACGCCCGGACAGGGATTTACGGCTACACCTTC	CASSDARTGIYGYTF
NA	TRBD1	TRBV19	TRBJ1-1	TGTGCCAGTAGTCCTCGACTACCGGGACAGGGGCCAGCGGAGAGGGGCCCTGAAGCTTTCTTT	CASSPRLPGQGPAERGPEAFF
NA	TRBD1	TRBV29-1	TRBJ1-2	TGCAGCGTGGGCCGGACAGGGGGCGACTATGGCTACACCTTC	CSVGRTGGDYGYTF
NA	TRBD2	TRBV28	TRBJ2-5	TGTGCCAGCAGGTCCAGCGGGACCGGGGAGACCCAGTACTTC	CASRSSGTGETQYF
NA	NA	TRBV4-3	TRBJ1-2	TGCGCCAGCAGCCAATTGGACAGTGCTAACTATGGCTACACCTTC	CASSQLDSANYGYTF
once	TRBD2	TRBV28	TRBJ2-7	TGTGCCAGCAGTGTCCCGGGGGGCTCCTACGAGCAGTACTTC	CASSVPGGSYEQYF
NA	NA	TRBV14	TRBJ2-7	TGTGCCAGCAGCCCAGGGGCCATCGAGCAGTACTTC	CASSPGAIEQYF
NA	TRBD2	TRBV5-6	TRBJ2-3	TGTGCCAGCAGCGCGGGACTAGTTAGGGCAGATACGCAGTATTTT	CASSAGLVRADTQYF
NA	NA	TRBV14	TRBJ2-7	TGTGCCAGCAGCCAAGACTGGGACTCCGAGCAGTACTTC	CASSQDWDSEQYF
NA	NA	TRBV6-6	TRBJ1-3	TGTGCCAGCAGTTACCCGGGAAACACCATATATTTT	CASSYPGNTIYF
once	TRBD1	TRBV5-1	TRBJ1-2	TGCGCCAGCAGCTTGGATGCGACAGGGGGTAGAGCTAACTATGGCTACACCTTC	CASSLDATGGRANYGYTF
NA	NA	TRBV19	TRBJ2-5	TGTGCCAGTACCGCCGGTGTGGGGTTCAGCGGACAAGAGACCCAGTACTTC	CASTAGVGFSGQETQYF
NA	TRBD1	TRBV6-5	TRBJ1-3	TGTGCCAGCAGTCGGGACAGTCCTTCTGGAAACACCATATATTTT	CASSRDSPSGNTIYF
NA	TRBD1	TRBV15	TRBJ2-1	TGTGCCACCAGCAGGGACAGGGTGGGGTACAATGAGCAGTTCTTC	CATSRDRVGYNEQFF
NA	NA	TRBV19	TRBJ1-3	TGTGCCAGTAGTGGCGCGAGGGGGGGGCCGATTGGAAACACCATATATTTT	CASSGARGGPIGNTIYF
NA	TRBD2	TRBV5-1	TRBJ2-2	TGCGCCAGCAGCTTGCAGATTTCTAGCGGGAGGAACACCGGGGAGCTGTTTTTT	CASSLQISSGRNTGELFF
NA	TRBD1	TRBV11-2	TRBJ1-5	TGTGCCAGCAGCTTGGGGACAGGGACCAATCAGCCCCAGCATTTT	CASSLGTGTNQPQHF
NA	NA	TRBV27	TRBJ1-1	TGTGCCAGCAGTGTCCTCGGCGCTGGAGGGTTGAACACTGAAGCTTTCTTT	CASSVLGAGGLNTEAFF
NA	TRBD1	TRBV30	TRBJ2-1	TGTGCCTGGAGTGTGCCGGGACAGTTCTACAATGAGCAGTTCTTC	CAWSVPGQFYNEQFF
NA	TRBD1	TRBV6-5	TRBJ1-6	TGTGCCAGCAGCCGGGACAGGGTAAATTCACCCCTCCACTTT	CASSRDRVNSPLHF
NA	TRBD2	TRBV27	TRBJ2-7	TGTGCCAGCAGTACCTTCGGCGGGGGCGAGCAGTACTTC	CASSTFGGGEQYF
NA	TRBD1	TRBV29-1	TRBJ2-1	TGCAGCGTGAGAGACAGGGGGCGATACAATGAGCAGTTCTTC	CSVRDRGRYNEQFF